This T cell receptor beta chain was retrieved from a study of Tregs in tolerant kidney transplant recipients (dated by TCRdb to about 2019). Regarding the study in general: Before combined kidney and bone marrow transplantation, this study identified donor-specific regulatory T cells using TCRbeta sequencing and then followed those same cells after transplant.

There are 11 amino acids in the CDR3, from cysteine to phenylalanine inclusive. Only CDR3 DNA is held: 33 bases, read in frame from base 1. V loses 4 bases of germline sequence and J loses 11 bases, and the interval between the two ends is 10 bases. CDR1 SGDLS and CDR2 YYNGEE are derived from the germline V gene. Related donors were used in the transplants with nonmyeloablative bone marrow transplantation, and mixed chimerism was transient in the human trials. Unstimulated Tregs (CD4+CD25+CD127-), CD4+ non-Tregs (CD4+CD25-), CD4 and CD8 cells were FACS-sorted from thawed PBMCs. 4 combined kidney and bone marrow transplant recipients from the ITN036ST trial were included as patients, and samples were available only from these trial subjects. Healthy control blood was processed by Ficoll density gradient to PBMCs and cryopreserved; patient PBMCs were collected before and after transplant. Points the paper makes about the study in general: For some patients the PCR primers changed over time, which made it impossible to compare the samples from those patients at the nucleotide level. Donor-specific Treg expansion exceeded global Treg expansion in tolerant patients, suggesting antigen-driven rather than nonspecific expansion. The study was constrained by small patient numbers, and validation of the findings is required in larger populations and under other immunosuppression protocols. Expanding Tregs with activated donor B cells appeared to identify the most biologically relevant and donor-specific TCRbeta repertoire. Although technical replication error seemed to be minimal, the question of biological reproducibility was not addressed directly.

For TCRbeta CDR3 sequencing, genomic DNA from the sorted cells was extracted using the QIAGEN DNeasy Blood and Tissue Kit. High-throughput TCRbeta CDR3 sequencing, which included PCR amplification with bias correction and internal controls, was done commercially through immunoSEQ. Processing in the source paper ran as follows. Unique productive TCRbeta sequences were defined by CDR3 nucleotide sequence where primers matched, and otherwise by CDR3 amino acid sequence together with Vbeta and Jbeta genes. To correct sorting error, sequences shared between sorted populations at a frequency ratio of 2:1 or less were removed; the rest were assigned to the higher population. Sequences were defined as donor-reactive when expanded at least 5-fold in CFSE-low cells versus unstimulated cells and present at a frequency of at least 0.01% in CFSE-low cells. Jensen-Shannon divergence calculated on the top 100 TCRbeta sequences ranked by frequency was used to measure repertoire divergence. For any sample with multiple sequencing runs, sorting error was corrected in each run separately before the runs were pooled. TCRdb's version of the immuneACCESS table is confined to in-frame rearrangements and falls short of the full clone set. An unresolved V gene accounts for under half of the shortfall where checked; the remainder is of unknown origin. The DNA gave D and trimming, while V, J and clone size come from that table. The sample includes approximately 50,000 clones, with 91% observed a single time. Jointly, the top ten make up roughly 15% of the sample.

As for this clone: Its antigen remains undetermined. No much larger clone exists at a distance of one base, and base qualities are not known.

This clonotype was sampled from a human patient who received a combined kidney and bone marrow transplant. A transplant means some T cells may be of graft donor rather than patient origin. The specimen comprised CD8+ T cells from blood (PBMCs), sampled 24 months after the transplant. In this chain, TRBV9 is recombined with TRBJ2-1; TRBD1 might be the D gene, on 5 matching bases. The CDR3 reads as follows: CASSQGPKQFF. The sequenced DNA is TGTGCCAGCAGCCAGGGCCCTAAGCAGTTCTTC.